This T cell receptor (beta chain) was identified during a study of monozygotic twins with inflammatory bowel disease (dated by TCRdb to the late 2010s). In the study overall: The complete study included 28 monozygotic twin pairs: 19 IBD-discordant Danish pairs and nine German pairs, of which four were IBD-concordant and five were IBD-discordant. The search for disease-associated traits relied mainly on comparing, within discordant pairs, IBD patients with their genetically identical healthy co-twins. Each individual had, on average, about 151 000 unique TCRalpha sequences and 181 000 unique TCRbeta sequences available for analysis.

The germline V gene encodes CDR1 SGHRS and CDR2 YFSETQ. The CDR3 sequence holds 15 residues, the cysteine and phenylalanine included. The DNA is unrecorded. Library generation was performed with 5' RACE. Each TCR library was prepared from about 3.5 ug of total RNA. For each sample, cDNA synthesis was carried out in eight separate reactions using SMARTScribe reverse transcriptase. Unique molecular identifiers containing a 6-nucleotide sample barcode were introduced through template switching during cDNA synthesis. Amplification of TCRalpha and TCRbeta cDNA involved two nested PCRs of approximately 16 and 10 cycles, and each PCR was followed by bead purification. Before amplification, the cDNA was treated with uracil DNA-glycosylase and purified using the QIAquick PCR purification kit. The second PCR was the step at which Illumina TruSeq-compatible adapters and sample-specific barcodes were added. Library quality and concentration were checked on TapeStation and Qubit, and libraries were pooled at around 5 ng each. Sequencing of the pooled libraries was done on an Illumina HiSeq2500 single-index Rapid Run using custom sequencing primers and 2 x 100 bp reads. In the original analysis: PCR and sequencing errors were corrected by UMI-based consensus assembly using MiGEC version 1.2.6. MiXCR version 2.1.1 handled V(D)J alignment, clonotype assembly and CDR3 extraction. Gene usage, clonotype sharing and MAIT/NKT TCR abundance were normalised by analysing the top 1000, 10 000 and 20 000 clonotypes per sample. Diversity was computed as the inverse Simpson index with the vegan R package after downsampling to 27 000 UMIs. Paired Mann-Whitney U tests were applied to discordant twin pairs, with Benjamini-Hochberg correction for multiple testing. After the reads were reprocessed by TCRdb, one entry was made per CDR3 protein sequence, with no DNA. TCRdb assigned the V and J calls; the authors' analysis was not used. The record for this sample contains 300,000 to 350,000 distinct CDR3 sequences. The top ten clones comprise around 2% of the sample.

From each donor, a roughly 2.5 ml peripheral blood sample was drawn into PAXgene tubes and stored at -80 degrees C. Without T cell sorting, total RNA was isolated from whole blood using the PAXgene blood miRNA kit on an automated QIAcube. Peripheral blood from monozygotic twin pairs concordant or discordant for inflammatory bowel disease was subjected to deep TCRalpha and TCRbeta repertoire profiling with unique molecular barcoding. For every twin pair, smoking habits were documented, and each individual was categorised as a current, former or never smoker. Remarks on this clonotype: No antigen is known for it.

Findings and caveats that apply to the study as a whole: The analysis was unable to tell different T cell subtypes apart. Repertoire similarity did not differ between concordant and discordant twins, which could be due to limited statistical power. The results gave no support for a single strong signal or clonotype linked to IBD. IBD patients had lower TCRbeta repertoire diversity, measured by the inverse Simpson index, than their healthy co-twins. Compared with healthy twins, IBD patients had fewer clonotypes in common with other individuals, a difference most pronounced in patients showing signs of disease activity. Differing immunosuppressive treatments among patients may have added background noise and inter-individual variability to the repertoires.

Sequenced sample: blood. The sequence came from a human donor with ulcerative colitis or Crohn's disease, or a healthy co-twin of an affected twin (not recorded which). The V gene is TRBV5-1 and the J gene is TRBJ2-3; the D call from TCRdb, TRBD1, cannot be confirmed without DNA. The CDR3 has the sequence CASSLVAGDADTQYF.